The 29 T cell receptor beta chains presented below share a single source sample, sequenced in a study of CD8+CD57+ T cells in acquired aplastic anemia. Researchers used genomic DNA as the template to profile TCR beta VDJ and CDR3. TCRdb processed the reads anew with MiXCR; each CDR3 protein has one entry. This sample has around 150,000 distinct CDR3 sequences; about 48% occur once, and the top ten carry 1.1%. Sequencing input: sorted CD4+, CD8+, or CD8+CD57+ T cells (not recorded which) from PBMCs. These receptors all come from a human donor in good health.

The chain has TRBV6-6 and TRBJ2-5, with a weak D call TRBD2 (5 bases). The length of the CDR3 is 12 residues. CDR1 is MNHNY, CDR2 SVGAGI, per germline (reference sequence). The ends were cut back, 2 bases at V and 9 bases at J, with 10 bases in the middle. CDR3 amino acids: CASSYRTPSQYF. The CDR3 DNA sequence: TGTGCCAGCAGTTACAGGACTCCCTCCCAGTACTTC.

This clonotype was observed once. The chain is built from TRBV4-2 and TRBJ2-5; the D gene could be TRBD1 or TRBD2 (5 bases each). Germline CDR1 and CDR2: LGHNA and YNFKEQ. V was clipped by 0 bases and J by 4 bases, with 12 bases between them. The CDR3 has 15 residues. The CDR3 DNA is TGTGCCAGCAGCCAAGACGTCAGGGAGAGAGAGACCCAGTACTTC. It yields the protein CASSQDVRERETQYF.

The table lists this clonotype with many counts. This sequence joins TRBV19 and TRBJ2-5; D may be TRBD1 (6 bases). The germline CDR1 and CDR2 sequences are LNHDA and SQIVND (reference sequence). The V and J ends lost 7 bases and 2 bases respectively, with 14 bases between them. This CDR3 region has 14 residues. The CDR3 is CASMESGAQETQYF. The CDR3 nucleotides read TGTGCCAGTATGGAGTCAGGGGCACAAGAGACCCAGTACTTC.

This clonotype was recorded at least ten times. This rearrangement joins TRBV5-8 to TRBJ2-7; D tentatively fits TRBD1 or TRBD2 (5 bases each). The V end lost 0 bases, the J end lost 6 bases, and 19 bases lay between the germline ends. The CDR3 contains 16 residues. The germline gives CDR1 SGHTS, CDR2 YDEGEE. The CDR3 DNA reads TGTGCCAGCAGCTTGGAACCGGTTATGGGGACCTTCGAGCAGTACTTC. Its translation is CASSLEPVMGTFEQYF.

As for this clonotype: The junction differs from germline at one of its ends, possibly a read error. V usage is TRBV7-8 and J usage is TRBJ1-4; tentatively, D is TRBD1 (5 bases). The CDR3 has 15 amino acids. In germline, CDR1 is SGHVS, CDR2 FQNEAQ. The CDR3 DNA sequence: TGTGCCAGCAGCCATAGTCAGGGAGCTAATGGAAAACTGTTTTTT. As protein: CASSHSQGANGKLFF.

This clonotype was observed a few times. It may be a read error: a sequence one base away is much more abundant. The CDR3 bases are TGCGCCGGCAGCCAAGAAGAAATCTCCAATTCACCCCTCCACTTT. It translates to CAGSQEEISNSPLHF. The rearrangement joins TRBV4-3 to TRBJ1-6; no firm D call. CDR3 length: 15 residues. Germline V gene data show CDR1 as LGHNA and CDR2 as YSLEER.

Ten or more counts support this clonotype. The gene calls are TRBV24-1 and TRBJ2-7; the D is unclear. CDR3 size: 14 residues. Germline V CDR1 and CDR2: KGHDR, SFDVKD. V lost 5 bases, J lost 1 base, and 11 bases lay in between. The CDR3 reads CATSGLLRSYEQYF. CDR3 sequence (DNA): TGTGCCACCAGTGGTTTACTTAGGTCCTACGAGCAGTACTTC.

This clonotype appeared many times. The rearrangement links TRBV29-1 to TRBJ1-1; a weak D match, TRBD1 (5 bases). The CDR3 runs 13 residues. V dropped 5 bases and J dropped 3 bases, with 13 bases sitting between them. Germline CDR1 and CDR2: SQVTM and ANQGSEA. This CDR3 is CSVRGGGDTEAFF. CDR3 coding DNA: TGCAGCGTTAGAGGTGGGGGGGACACTGAAGCTTTCTTT.

The CDR3 loop reads CASSTQGDGGETQYF. As DNA, the CDR3 is TGTGCCAGCAGCACCCAAGGGGACGGGGGCGAGACCCAGTACTTC. The rearrangement links TRBV9 to TRBJ2-5; tentatively, D is TRBD1 or TRBD2 (6 bases each). CDR3 length: 15 amino acids. Trimming pared 4 bases from V and 5 bases from J, leaving 18 bases between. Germline CDR1 is SGDLS and CDR2 is YYNGEE.

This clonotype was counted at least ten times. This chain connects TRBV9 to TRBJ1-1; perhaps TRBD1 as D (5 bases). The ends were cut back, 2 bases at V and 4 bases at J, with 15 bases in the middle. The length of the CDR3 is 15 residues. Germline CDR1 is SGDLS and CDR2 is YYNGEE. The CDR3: CASSVLQGGTTEAFF. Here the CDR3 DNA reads TGTGCCAGCAGCGTTTTACAAGGAGGGACCACTGAAGCTTTCTTT. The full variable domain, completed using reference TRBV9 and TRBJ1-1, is DSGVTQTPKHLITATGQRVTLRCSPRSGDLSVYWYQQSLDQGLQFLIQYYNGEERAKGNILERFSAQQFPDLHSELNLSSLELGDSALYFCASSVLQGGTTEAFFGQGTRLTVV.

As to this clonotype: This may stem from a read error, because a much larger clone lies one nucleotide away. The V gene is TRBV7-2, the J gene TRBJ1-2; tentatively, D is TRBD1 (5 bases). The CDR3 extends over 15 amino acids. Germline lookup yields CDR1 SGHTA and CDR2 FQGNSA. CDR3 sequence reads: CASSLSGAGNCGYTF. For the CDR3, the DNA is TGTGCCAGCAGCTTAAGTGGTGCAGGGAACTGTGGCTACACCTTC.

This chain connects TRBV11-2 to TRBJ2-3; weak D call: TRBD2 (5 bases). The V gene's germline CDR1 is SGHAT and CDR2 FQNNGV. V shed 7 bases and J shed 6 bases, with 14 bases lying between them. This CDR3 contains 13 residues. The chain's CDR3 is CASIRRGGDTQYF. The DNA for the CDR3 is TGTGCCAGCATTCGACGGGGTGGGGATACGCAGTATTTT.

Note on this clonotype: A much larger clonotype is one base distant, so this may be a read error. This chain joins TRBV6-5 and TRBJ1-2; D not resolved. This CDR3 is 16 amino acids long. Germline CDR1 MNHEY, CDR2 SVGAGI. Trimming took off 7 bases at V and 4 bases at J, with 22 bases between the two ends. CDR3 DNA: TGTGCCAGCACTTCGATTTTTGCCACGGAGGGCTATGGCTACACCTTC. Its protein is CASTSIFATEGYGYTF.

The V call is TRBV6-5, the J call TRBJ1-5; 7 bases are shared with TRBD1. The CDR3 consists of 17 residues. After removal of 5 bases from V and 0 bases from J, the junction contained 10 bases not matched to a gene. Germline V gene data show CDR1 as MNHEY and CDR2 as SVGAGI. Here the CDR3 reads CASSHWGQKNSNQPQHF. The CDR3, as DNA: TGTGCCAGCAGTCACTGGGGACAGAAAAATAGCAATCAGCCCCAGCATTTT.

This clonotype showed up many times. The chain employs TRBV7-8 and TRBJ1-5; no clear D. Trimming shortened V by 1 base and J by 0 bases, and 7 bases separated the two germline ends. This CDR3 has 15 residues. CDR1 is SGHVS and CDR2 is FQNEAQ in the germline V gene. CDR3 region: CASSLGTSSNQPQHF. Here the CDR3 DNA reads TGTGCCAGCAGCTTAGGTACGAGTAGCAATCAGCCCCAGCATTTT. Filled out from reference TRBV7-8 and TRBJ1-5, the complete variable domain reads GAGVSQSPRYKVAKRGQDVALRCDPISGHVSLFWYQQALGQGPEFLTYFQNEAQLDKSGLPSDRFFAERPEGSVSTLKIQRTQQEDSAVYLCASSLGTSSNQPQHFGDGTRLSIL.

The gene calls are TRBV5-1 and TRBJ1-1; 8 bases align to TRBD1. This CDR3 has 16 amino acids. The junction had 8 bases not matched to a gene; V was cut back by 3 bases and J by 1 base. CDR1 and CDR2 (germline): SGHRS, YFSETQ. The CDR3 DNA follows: TGCGCCAGCAGCTCACCGCGGACAGGGTCGAACACTGAAGCTTTCTTT. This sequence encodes CASSSPRTGSNTEAFF.

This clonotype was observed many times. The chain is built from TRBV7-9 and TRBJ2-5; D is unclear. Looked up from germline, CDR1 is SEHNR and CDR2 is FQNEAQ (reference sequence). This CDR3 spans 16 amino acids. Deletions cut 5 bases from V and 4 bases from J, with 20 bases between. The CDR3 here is CASSPRQQRIAETQYF. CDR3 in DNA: TGTGCCAGCAGCCCGCGCCAGCAAAGGATTGCAGAGACCCAGTACTTC.

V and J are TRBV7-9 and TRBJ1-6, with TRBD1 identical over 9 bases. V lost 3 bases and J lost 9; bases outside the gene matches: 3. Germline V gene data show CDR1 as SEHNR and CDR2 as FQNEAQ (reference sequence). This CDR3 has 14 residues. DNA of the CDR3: TGTGCCAGCAGCTTTGGGACAGGGAGTTCACCCCTCCACTTT. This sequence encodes CASSFGTGSSPLHF.

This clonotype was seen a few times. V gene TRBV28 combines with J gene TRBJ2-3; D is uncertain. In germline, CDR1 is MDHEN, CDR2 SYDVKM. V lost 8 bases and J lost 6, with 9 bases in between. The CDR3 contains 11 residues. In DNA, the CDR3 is TGTGCCAGCGGTAAAGCCGATACGCAGTATTTT. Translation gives CASGKADTQYF.

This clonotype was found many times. CDR3 coding DNA: TGTGCCAGCAGCCCCGGCGGGCGGGATGGCTACACCTTC. Amino acid sequence: CASSPGGRDGYTF. The rearrangement uses TRBV7-6 and TRBJ1-2, with unresolved D. Germline loops: CDR1 SGHVS, CDR2 FNYEAQ. The CDR3 runs to 13 residues. Between the trimmed V and J ends, which lost 5 bases and 6 bases, there was a span of 13 bases.

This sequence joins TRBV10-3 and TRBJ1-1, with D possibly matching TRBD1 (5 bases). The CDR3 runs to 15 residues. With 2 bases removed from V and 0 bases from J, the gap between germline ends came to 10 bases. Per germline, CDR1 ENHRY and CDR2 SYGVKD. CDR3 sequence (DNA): TGTGCCATCAGTGAGGGGAGACAGCTGAACACTGAAGCTTTCTTT. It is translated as CAISEGRQLNTEAFF.

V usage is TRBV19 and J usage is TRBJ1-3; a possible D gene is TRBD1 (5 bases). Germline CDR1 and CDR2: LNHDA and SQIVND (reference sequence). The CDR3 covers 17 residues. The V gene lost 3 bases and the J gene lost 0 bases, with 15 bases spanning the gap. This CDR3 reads CASSMSFGGNSGNTIYF. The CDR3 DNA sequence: TGTGCCAGTAGTATGTCGTTCGGGGGAAACTCTGGAAACACCATATATTTT.

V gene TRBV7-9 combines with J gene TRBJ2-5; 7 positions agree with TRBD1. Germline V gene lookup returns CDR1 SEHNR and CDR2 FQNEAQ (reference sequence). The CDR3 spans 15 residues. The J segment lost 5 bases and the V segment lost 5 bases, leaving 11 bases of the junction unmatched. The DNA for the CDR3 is TGTGCCAGCAGCGTTGAAGGGGGCAGGGGGGAGACCCAGTACTTC. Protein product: CASSVEGGRGETQYF.

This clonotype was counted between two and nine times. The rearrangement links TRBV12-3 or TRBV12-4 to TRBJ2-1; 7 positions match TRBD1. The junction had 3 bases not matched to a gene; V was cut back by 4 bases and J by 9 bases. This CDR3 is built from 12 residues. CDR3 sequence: CASSWTGGEQFF. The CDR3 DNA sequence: TGTGCCAGCAGTTGGACAGGCGGTGAGCAGTTCTTC.

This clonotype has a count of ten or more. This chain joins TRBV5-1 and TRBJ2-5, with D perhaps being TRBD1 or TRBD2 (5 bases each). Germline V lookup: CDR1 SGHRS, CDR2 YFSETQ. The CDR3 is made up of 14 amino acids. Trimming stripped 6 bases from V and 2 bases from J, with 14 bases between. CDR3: CASKRPGAQETQYF. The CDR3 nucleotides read TGCGCCAGCAAGCGCCCCGGGGCTCAAGAGACCCAGTACTTC.

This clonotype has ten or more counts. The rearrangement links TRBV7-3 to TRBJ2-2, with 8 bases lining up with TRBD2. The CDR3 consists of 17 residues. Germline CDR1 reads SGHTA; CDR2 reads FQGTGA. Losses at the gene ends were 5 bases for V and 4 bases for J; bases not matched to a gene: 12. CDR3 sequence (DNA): TGTGCCAGCAGCACCGTTCCGGGGGGGCTAGGCACCGGGGAGCTGTTTTTT. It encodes CASSTVPGGLGTGELFF.

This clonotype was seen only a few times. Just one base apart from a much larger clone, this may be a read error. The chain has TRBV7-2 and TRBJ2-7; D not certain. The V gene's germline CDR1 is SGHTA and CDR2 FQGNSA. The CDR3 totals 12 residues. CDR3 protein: CASSLGQNERYF. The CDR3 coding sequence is TGTGCCAGCAGCTTAGGACAAAACGAGCGGTACTTC. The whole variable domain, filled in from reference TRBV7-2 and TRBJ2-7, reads GAGVSQSPSNKVTEKGKDVELRCDPISGHTALYWYRQSLGQGLEFLIYFQGNSAPDKSGLPSDRFSAERTGGSVSTLTIQRTQQEDSAVYLCASSLGQNERYFGPGTRLTVT.

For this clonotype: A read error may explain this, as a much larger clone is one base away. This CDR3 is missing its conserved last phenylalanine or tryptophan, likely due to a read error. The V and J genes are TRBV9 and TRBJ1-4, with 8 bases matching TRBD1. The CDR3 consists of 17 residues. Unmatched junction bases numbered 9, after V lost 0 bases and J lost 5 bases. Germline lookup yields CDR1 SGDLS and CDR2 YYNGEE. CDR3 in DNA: TGTGCCAGCAGCGTAGCCCCCGGGGGGACAGGAAATGAAAAACTGTTTCTT. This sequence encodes CASSVAPGGTGNEKLFL.

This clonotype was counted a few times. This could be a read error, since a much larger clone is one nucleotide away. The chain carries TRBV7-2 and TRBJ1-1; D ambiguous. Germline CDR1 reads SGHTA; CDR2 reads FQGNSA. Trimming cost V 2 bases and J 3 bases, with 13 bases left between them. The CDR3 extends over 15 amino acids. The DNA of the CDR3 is TGTGCCAGCAGCTTAAGCGCCACGTTGGACACTGAAGCTTTCTTT. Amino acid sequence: CASSLSATLDTEAFF.